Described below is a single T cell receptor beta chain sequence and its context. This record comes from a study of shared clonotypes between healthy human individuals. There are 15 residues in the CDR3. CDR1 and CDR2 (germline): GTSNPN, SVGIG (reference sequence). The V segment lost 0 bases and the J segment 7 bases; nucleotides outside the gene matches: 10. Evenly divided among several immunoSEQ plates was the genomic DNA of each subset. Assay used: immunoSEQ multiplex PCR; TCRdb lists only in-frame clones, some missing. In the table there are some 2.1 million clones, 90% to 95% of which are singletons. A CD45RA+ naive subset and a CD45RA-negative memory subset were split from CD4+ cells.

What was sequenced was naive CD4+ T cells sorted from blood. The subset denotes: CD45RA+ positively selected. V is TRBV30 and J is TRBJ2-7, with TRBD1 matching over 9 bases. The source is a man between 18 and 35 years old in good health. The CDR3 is CAWSVRDRAEGEQYF. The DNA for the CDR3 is TGTGCCTGGAGTGTAAGGGACAGGGCTGAGGGGGAGCAGTACTTC.